This T cell receptor beta chain was identified in a study of blood T cell repertoires in COVID-19. Germline V lookup: CDR1 SGHDT, CDR2 YYEEEE. This CDR3 has 13 residues. V was shortened by 3 bases and J by 4 bases, with 5 bases between the two germline ends. This clone was seen once. Libraries were prepared by immunoSEQ multiplex PCR; TCRdb keeps only in-frame clonotypes and omits some of them. Found here are 200,000 to 300,000 clones, around 80% of them singletons; the top ten hold around 2.4%. This TCR was sampled from a man in his forties who had recovered from COVID-19. The source material was peripheral blood. The J gene is TRBJ1-6, the V gene TRBV5-6; unclear D gene. CDR3 sequence: CASSSQYNSPLHF. CDR3 bases: TGTGCCAGCAGCTCACAATATAATTCACCCCTCCACTTT.